This T cell receptor (beta chain) originates from a study of glioma-infiltrating T cells. Study-wide findings and caveats: Only very few CDR3 sequences appeared in both tissue and blood. Non-neoplastic patients had below-expected tissue-blood divergence, while all gliomas exceeded expectation.

The iRepertoire nested amplicon-rescue multiplex PCR amplified TCR alpha and beta CDR3s from RNA. Input was 100-400 ng of tissue mRNA or PBMC total RNA. Each CDR3 protein is one row after TCRdb ran MiXCR on the multiplex PCR reads. Among over 100,000 distinct CDR3 sequences listed, about 25% were seen once. Germline V gene lookup returns CDR1 MNHEY and CDR2 SVGEGT. The V end lost 6 bases, the J end lost 0 bases, and 12 bases lay between the germline ends. The CDR3 covers 15 residues. Many counts were recorded for this clonotype. Its antigen is still unknown. The origin of this receptor is a human donor with low-grade glioma or glioblastoma, undergoing nonglioma brain surgery, or in good health (not recorded which). Source material: glioma tissue, nonneoplastic brain tissue, or PBMCs (not recorded which). The chain uses TRBV6-2 or TRBV6-3 and TRBJ1-3; D is unclear. Here the CDR3 reads CASSNDGASGNTIYF. The CDR3 nucleotides read TGTGCCAGCAGCAATGACGGAGCCTCTGGAAACACCATATATTTT.